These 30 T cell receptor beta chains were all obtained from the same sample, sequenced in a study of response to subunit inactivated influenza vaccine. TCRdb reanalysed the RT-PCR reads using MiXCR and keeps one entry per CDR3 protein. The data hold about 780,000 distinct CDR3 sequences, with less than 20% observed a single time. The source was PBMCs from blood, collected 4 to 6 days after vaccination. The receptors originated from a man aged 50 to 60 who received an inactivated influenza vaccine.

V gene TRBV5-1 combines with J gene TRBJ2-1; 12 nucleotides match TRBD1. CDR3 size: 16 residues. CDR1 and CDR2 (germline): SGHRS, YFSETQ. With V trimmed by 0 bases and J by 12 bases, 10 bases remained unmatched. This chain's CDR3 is CASSLGTGQGAGRQFF. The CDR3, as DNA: TGCGCCAGCAGCTTGGGGACGGGACAGGGGGCGGGAAGGCAGTTCTTC.

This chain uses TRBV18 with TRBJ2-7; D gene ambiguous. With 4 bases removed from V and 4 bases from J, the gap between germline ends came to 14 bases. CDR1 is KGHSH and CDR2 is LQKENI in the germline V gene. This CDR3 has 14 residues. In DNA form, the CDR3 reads TGTGCCAGCTCACTCGAGGAATCAGGATACGAGCAGTACTTC. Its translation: CASSLEESGYEQYF.

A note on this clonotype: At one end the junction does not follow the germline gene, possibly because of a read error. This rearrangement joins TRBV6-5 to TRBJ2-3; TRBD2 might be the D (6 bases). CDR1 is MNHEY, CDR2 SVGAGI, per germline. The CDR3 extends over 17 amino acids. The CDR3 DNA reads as TGTGCCAGCAGTTACCGTCGCCTGCGGGATCGCACCGATACGCAGTATTTT. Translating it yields CASSYRRLRDRTDTQYF.

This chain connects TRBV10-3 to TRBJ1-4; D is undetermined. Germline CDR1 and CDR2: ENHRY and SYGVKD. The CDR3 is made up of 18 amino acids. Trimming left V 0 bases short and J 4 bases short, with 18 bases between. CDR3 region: CAISESNSTLALNEKLFF. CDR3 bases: TGTGCCATCAGTGAGTCAAACTCCACCCTGGCCCTTAATGAAAAACTGTTTTTT.

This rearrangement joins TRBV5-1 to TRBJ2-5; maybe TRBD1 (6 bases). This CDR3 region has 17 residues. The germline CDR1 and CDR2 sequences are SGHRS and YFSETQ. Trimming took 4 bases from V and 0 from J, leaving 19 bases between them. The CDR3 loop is CASSPARDNRYQETQYF. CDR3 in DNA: TGCGCCAGCAGCCCGGCCCGGGACAATAGATACCAAGAGACCCAGTACTTC. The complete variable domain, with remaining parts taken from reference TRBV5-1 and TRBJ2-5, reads KAGVTQTPRYLIKTRGQQVTLSCSPISGHRSVSWYQQTPGQGLQFLFEYFSETQRNKGNFPGRFSGRQFSNSRSEMNVSTLELGDSALYLCASSPARDNRYQETQYFGPGTRLLVL.

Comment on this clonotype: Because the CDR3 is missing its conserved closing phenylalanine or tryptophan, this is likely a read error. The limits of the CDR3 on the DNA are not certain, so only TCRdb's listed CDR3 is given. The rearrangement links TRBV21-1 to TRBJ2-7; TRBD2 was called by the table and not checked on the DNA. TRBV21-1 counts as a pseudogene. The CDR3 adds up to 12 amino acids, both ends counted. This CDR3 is CASSKEGTRHLL.

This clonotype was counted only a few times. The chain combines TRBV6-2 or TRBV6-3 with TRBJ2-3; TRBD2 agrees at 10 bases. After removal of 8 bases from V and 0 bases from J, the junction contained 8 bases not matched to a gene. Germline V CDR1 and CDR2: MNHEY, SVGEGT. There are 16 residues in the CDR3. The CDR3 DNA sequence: TGTGCCAGCCGGAGAGCTAGCGGGAGAAGCACAGATACGCAGTATTTT. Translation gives CASRRASGRSTDTQYF.

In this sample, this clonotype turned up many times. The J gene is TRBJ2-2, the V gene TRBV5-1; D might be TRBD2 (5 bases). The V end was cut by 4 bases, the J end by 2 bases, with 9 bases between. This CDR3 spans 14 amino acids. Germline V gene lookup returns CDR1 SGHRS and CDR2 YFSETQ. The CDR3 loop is CASSDGDNTGELFF. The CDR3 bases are TGCGCCAGCAGCGACGGGGATAACACCGGGGAGCTGTTTTTT. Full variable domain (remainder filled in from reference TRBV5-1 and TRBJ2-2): KAGVTQTPRYLIKTRGQQVTLSCSPISGHRSVSWYQQTPGQGLQFLFEYFSETQRNKGNFPGRFSGRQFSNSRSEMNVSTLELGDSALYLCASSDGDNTGELFFGEGSRLTVL.

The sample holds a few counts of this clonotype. CDR3 sequence: CSARDPGGAGYEQYF. CDR3 coding DNA: TGCAGTGCTAGAGATCCAGGGGGTGCAGGGTACGAGCAGTACTTC. The V call is TRBV20-1, the J call TRBJ2-7; 7 positions agree with TRBD1. V shed 0 bases and J 4 bases; nucleotides not matched to a gene: 9. CDR3 size: 15 residues. Germline CDR1 is DFQATT and CDR2 is SNEGSKA (reference sequence).

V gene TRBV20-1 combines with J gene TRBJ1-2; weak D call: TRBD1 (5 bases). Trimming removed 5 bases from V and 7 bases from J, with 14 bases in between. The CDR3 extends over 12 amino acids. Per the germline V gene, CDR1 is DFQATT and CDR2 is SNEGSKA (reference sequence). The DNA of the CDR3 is TGCAGTGCTGAGCAGGGAATGAGTGGCTACACCTTC. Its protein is CSAEQGMSGYTF.

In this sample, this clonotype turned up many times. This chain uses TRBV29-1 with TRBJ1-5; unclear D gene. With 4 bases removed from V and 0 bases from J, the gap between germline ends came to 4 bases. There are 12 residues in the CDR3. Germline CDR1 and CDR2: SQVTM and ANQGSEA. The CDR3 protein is CSVVVSNQPQHF. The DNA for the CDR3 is TGCAGCGTTGTGGTTAGCAATCAGCCCCAGCATTTT.

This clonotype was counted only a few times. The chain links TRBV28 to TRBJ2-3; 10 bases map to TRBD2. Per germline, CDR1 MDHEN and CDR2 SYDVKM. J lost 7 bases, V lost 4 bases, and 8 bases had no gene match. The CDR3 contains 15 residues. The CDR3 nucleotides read TGTGCCAGCAGTTCTAGCGGGGGCCTGAAAAATACGCAGTATTTT. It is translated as CASSSSGGLKNTQYF.

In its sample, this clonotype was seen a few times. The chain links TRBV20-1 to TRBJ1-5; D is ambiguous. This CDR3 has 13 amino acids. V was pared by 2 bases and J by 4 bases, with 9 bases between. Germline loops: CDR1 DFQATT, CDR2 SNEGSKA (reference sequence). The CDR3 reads CSARSGRNQPQHF. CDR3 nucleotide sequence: TGCAGTGCTAGATCGGGGAGAAATCAGCCCCAGCATTTT.

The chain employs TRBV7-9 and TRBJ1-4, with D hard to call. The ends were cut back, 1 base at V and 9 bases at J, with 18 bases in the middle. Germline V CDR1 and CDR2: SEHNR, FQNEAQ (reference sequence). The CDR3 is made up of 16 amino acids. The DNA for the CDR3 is TGTGCCAGCAGCTTAGAAGTGGGCACCTCTTGGAAAAAACTGTTTTTT. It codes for CASSLEVGTSWKKLFF.

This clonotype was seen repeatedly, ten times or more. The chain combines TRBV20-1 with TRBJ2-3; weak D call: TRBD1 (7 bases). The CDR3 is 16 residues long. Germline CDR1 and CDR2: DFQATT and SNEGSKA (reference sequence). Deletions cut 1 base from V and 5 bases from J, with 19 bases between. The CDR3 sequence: CSARGVTGPGRDTQYF. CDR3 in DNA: TGCAGTGCTAGAGGGGTGACAGGGCCCGGGAGAGATACGCAGTATTTT.

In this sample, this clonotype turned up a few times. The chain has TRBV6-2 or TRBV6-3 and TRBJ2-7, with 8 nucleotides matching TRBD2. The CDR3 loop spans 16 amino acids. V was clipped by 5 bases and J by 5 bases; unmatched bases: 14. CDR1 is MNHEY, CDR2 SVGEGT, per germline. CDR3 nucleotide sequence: TGTGCCAGCAGTCACCCCCTGCGGGAGGCTCTTCACGAGCAGTACTTC. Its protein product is CASSHPLREALHEQYF.

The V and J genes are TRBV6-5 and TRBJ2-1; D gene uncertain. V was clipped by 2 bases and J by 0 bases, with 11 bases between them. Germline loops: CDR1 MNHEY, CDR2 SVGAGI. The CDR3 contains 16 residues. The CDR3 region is CASSYRHLVSYNEQFF. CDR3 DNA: TGTGCCAGCAGTTACAGACACCTTGTCTCCTACAATGAGCAGTTCTTC.

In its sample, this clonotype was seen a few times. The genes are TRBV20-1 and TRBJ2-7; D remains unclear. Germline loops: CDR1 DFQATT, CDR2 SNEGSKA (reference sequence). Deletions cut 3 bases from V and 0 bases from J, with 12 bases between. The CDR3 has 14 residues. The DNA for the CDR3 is TGCAGTGCTAGCCCCGGACGGAGCTCCTACGAGCAGTACTTC. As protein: CSASPGRSSYEQYF.

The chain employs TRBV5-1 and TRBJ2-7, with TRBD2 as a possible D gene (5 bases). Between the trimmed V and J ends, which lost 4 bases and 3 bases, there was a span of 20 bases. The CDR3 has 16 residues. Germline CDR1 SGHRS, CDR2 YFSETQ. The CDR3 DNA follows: TGCGCCAGCAGCCCCCAGCCCGGGGAGATGAACTACGAGCAGTACTTC. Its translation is CASSPQPGEMNYEQYF.

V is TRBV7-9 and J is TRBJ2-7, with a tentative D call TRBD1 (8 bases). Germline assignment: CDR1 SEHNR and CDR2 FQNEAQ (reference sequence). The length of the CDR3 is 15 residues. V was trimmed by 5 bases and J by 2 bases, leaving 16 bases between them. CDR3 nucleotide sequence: TGTGCCAGCAGCCCCACAGGGGGGGGGGCCTACGAGCAGTACTTC. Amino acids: CASSPTGGGAYEQYF.

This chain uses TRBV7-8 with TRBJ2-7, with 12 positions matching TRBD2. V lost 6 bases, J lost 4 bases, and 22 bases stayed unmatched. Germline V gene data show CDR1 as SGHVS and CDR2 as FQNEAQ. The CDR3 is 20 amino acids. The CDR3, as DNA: TGTGCCAGCAGTTATGATTCGGGACTAGCGGGCTCTTTAGAGGTGTACGAGCAGTACTTC. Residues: CASSYDSGLAGSLEVYEQYF. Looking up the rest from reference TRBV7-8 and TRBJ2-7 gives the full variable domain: GAGVSQSPRYKVAKRGQDVALRCDPISGHVSLFWYQQALGQGPEFLTYFQNEAQLDKSGLPSDRFFAERPEGSVSTLKIQRTQQEDSAVYLCASSYDSGLAGSLEVYEQYFGPGTRLTVT.

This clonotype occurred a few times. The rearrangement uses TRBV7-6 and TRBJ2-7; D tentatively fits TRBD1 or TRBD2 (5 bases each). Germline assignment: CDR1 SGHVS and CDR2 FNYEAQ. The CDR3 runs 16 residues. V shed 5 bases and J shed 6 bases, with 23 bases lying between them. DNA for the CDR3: TGTGCCAGCAGCCGTCGTCCCGGGACCTCCTGGGCCGAGCAGTACTTC. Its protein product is CASSRRPGTSWAEQYF.

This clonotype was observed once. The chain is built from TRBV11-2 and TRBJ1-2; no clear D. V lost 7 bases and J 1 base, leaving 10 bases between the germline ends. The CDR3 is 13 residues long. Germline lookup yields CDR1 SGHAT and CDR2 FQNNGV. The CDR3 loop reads CASTRVLNYGYTF. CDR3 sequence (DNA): TGTGCCAGCACCCGGGTCCTTAACTATGGCTACACCTTC.

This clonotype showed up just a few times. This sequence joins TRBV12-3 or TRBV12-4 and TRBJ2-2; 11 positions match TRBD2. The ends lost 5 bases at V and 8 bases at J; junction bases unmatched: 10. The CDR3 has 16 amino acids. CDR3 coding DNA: TGTGCCAGCAGTGGACTAGCGGGCCCCGTCTCGGGGGAGCTGTTTTTT. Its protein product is CASSGLAGPVSGELFF.

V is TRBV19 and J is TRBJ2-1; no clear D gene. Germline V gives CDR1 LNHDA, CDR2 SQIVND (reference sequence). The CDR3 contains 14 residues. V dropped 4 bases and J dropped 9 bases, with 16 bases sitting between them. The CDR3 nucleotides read TGTGCCAGTAGTACAGGTCGCAAAAGTGGTGAGCAGTTCTTC. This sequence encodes CASSTGRKSGEQFF.

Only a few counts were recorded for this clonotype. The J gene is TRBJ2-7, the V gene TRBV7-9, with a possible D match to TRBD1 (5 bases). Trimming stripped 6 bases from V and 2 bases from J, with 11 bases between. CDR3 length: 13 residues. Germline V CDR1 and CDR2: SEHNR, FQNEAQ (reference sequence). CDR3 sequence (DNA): TGTGCCAGCAGTGACGAACAGGCCTACGAGCAGTACTTC. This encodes CASSDEQAYEQYF.

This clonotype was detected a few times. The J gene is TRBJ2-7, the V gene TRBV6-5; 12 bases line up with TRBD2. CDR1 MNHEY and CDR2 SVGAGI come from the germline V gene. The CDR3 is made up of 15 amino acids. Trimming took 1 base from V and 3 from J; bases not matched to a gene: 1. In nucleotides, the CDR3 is TGTGCCAGCAGTTACTTGACTAGCGGGAGCTACGAGCAGTACTTC. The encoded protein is CASSYLTSGSYEQYF.

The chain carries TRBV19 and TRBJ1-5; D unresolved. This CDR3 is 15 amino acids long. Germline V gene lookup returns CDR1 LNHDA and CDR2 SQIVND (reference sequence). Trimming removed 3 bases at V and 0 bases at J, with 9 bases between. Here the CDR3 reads CASSMGPISNQPQHF. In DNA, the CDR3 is TGTGCCAGTAGTATGGGTCCGATTAGCAATCAGCCCCAGCATTTT.

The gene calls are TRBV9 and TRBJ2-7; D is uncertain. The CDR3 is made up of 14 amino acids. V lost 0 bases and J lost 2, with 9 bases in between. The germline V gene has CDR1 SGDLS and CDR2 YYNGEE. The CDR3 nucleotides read TGTGCCAGCAGCGTAGCGGCAGAACCCTACGAGCAGTACTTC. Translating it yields CASSVAAEPYEQYF.

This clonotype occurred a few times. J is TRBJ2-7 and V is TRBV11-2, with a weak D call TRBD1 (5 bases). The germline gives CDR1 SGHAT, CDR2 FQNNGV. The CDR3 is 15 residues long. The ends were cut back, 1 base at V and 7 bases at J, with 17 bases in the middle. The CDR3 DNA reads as TGTGCCAGCAGCTTAGTGGCCCCAGGGATAGGAGAGCAGTACTTC. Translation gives CASSLVAPGIGEQYF.